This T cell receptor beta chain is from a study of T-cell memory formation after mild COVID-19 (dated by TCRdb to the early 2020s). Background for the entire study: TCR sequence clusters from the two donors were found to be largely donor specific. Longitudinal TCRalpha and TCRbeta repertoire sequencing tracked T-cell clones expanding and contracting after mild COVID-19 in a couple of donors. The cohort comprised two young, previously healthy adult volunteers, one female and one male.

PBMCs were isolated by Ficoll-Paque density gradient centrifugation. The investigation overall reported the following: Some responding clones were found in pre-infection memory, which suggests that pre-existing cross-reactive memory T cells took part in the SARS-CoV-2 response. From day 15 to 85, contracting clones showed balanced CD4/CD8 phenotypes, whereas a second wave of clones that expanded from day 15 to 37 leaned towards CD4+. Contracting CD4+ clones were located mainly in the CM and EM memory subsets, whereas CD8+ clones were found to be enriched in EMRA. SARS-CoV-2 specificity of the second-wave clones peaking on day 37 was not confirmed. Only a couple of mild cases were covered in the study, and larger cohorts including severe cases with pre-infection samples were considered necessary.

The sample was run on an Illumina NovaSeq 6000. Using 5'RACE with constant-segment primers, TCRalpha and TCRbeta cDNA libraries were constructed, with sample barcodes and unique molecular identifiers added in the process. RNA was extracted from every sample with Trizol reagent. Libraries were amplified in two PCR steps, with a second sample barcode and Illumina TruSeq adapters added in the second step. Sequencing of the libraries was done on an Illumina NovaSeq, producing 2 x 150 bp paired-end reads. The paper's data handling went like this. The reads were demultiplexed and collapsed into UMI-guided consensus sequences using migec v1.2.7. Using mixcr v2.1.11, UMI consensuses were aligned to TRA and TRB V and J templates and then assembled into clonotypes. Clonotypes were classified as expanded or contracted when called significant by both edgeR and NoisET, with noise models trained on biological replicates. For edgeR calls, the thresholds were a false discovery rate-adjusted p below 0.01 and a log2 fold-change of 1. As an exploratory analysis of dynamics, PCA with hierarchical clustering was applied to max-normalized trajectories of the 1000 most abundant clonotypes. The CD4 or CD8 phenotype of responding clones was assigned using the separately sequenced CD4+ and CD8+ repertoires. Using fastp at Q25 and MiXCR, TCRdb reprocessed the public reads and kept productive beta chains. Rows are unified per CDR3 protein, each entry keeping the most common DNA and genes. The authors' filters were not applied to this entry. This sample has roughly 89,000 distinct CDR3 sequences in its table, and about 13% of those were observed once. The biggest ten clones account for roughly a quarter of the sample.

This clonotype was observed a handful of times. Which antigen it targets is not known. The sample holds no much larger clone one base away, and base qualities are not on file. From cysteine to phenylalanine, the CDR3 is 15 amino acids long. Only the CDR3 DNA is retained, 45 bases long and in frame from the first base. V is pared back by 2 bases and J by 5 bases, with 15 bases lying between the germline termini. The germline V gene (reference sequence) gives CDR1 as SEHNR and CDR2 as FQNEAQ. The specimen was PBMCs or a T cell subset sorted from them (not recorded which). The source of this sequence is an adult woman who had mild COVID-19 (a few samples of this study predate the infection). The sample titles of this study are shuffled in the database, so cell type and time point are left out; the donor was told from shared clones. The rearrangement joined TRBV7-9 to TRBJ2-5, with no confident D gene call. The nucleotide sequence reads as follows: TGTGCCAGCAGCTTACCTGGGCCCAACCTGGAGACCCAGTACTTC. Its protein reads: CASSLPGPNLETQYF.